The text below deals with one T cell receptor beta chain. Profiling relied on immunoSEQ multiplex PCR, and the TCRdb table lists in-frame clones only, not all of them. The table lists about 9,600 clones, 91% of them singletons, with around 5.4% in the top ten. This sample stems from a study of monozygotic twins with cystic fibrosis. The germline gives CDR1 LNHDA, CDR2 SQIVND (reference sequence). The CDR3 is 14 amino acids. With 3 bases removed from V and 4 bases from J, the gap between germline ends came to 10 bases. The chain has TRBV19 and TRBJ1-5; D unresolved. Sequencing was carried out using blood. This clonotype originated in a boy aged 2 to 10 with cystic fibrosis. CDR3 residues: CASSMGAANQPQHF. The CDR3 DNA reads as TGTGCCAGTAGTATGGGAGCGGCAAATCAGCCCCAGCATTTT.